The 17 T cell receptor beta chains below all came from one sample that was sequenced in a study of regulatory T cells in long-lasting Graves disease. Arm-PCR of CDR3 regions and iRepertoire HTBI primers were the basis on which TCR beta libraries were built. TCRdb redid the calling of the multiplex PCR reads with MiXCR, one entry per CDR3 protein. The table has hundreds of thousands of distinct CDR3 sequences, roughly 21% seen once. The sample's time point: persistent/refractory GD, antithyroid drugs over 5 years with positive TRAb. There was RNA extracted from PBMCs, and the TCR library was made from it. This sample comprised peripheral blood mononuclear cells (PBMCs), obtained when the disease was refractory, from a patient treated with antithyroid drugs. The receptors were gathered from a female donor with Graves disease.

The chain combines TRBV13 with TRBJ2-7, with D perhaps TRBD2 (6 bases). CDR1 and CDR2 from the germline V gene are PRHDT and FYEKMQ (reference sequence). V lost 3 bases to trimming and J lost 6 bases, with 18 bases between them. This CDR3 contains 15 residues. CDR3 nucleotide sequence: TGTGCCAGCAGCTTGGACGGGAGAGGCACGAGCGAGCAGTACTTC. Protein: CASSLDGRGTSEQYF.

This clonotype was found many times. The chain is built from TRBV2 and TRBJ1-1; 8 nucleotides agree with TRBD1. V shed 4 bases and J 4 bases; nucleotides not matched to a gene: 8. This CDR3 has 15 amino acids. The V gene's germline CDR1 is SNHLY and CDR2 FYNNEI. CDR3 sequence (DNA): TGTGCCAGCAGTGTTAGCCAGGGGGCTTTCACTGAAGCTTTCTTT. Its protein is CASSVSQGAFTEAFF.

The chain couples TRBV6-6 to TRBJ2-5, with D hard to call. The germline V and J ends were trimmed by 0 bases and 0 bases, with 5 bases remaining between them. Germline lookup yields CDR1 MNHNY and CDR2 SVGAGI (reference sequence). CDR3 length: 14 amino acids. The CDR3 spells CASSYSRNQETQYF. The CDR3 nucleotides read TGTGCCAGCAGTTACTCGAGGAACCAAGAGACCCAGTACTTC.

This clonotype was observed a handful of times. This sequence joins TRBV6-1 and TRBJ1-2; the match to TRBD1 covers 9 bases. The CDR3 has 14 residues. Germline-derived CDR1 and CDR2 are MNHNS and SASEGT. The J segment lost 3 bases and the V segment lost 10 bases, leaving 9 bases of the junction unmatched. CDR3 loop: CATAEGQGYYGYTF. The CDR3 DNA reads TGTGCCACCGCGGAGGGACAGGGCTACTATGGCTACACCTTC.

V and J are TRBV7-2 and TRBJ2-5, with 7 bases that match TRBD1. The V segment lost 6 bases and the J segment 5 bases; nucleotides outside the gene matches: 3. The CDR3 contains 12 residues. Germline CDR1 is SGHTA and CDR2 is FQGNSA. In nucleotides, the CDR3 is TGTGCCAGCAGGGGACAGCCGGAGACCCAGTACTTC. Encoded protein: CASRGQPETQYF.

This clonotype occurred a few times. The chain employs TRBV18 and TRBJ1-1; D is unresolved. V lost 2 bases and J 4 bases, leaving 11 bases between the germline ends. The CDR3 spans 14 residues. CDR1 is KGHSH and CDR2 is LQKENI in the germline V gene. Here the CDR3 reads CASSPIPAGTEAFF. The DNA for the CDR3 is TGTGCCAGCTCACCAATCCCTGCGGGCACTGAAGCTTTCTTT.

To note about this clonotype: Given a much more abundant clone one base away, this may be a read error. The rearrangement uses TRBV6-4 and TRBJ2-5, with TRBD1 matching over 7 bases. Germline lookup yields CDR1 MRHNA and CDR2 SNTAGT. This CDR3 region has 17 residues. CDR3 amino acids: CASSYSIGTEGRETQYF. CDR3 nucleotide sequence: TGTGCCAGCAGTTACTCGATCGGGACAGAGGGGAGAGAGACCCAGTACTTC.

This clonotype turned up a few times. The chain recombines TRBV7-9 with TRBJ2-3, with 7 positions matching TRBD2. The CDR3 is 14 residues long. Per germline, CDR1 SEHNR and CDR2 FQNEAQ (reference sequence). With 5 bases clipped from V and 2 bases from J, the junction kept 4 bases outside the gene matches. Here the CDR3 DNA reads TGTGCCAGCAGCCCGGGGGGATACACAGATACGCAGTATTTT. Its protein product is CASSPGGYTDTQYF.

This clonotype was found many times. This chain joins TRBV20-1 and TRBJ2-5; D may be TRBD2 (7 bases). Trimming removed 5 bases at V and 5 bases at J, with 15 bases between. Germline loops: CDR1 DFQATT, CDR2 SNEGSKA (reference sequence). The CDR3 is made up of 13 amino acids. Written as DNA, the CDR3 is TGCAGTGCTGCTCAGGGGAGGGCGGAGACCCAGTACTTC. This gives the protein CSAAQGRAETQYF.

This clonotype was seen many times. V and J are TRBV12-3 or TRBV12-4 and TRBJ2-2; unclear D gene. CDR3 length: 14 amino acids. The germline V and J ends were trimmed by 10 bases and 4 bases, with 16 bases remaining between them. In DNA form, the CDR3 reads TGTGCCACCCAGCCTTGGGTGTTCACCGGGGAGCTGTTTTTT. Amino acid sequence: CATQPWVFTGELFF.

This clonotype has ten or more counts. The rearrangement uses TRBV11-3 and TRBJ2-5; 8 positions agree with TRBD1. The V gene end was trimmed by 0 bases and the J gene end by 2 bases; junction bases not matched to a gene: 14. The CDR3 is made up of 19 amino acids. CDR1 SGHNT and CDR2 YENEEA come from the germline V gene. The CDR3 DNA is TGTGCCAGCAGCTTAGAAATCCGGCAGGGGGCGAGTTGGCAAGAGACCCAGTACTTC. Translated: CASSLEIRQGASWQETQYF.

This clonotype was detected many times. The V and J genes are TRBV28 and TRBJ1-2, with a possible D match to TRBD1 (5 bases). CDR3 length: 12 amino acids. The V gene lost 2 bases and the J gene lost 7 bases, with 8 bases spanning the gap. The V gene's germline CDR1 is MDHEN and CDR2 SYDVKM. The CDR3 is CASSLIGTGYTF. The CDR3 nucleotides are TGTGCCAGCAGTTTAATAGGGACTGGCTACACCTTC.

Ten or more counts support this clonotype. The chain is built from TRBV19 and TRBJ1-2; 8 bases are shared with TRBD1. The CDR3 totals 15 residues. Germline CDR1 is LNHDA and CDR2 is SQIVND (reference sequence). V gave up 2 bases and J gave up 3 bases; unmatched junction bases: 5. CDR3 residues: CASSIFGQGDYGYTF. CDR3 bases: TGTGCCAGTAGTATATTTGGACAGGGTGACTATGGCTACACCTTC.

This clonotype showed up just a few times. The CDR3 region has the DNA TGTGCCAGCAGTCTCCATTGGCGCGACAGTGGCTACACCTTC. The encoded protein is CASSLHWRDSGYTF. This rearrangement joins TRBV6-1 to TRBJ1-2; perhaps TRBD1 as D (5 bases). Between the trimmed V and J ends, which lost 5 bases and 7 bases, there was a span of 17 bases. CDR1 and CDR2 from the germline V gene are MNHNS and SASEGT. CDR3 length: 14 amino acids.

The V and J genes are TRBV19 and TRBJ2-4; TRBD2 agrees at 7 bases. The CDR3 is 15 residues long. The ends lost 5 bases at V and 1 base at J; junction bases unmatched: 5. Germline CDR1 and CDR2: LNHDA and SQIVND (reference sequence). Written as DNA, the CDR3 is TGTGCCAGTAGTTCAGCGGGGATGGCCAAAAACATTCAGTACTTC. Protein product: CASSSAGMAKNIQYF.

The CDR3 DNA follows: TGCAGTGCCAGGGACAGACTTTACAGCGATTCACCCCTCCACTTT. Residues: CSARDRLYSDSPLHF. The chain employs TRBV20-1 and TRBJ1-6; TRBD1 agrees at 7 bases. CDR1 is DFQATT and CDR2 is SNEGSKA in the germline V gene (reference sequence). Trimming cost V 6 bases and J 8 bases; bases outside gene matches: 13. The CDR3 is 15 amino acids.

This chain links TRBV12-3 or TRBV12-4 with TRBJ2-2; D is possibly TRBD1 or TRBD2 (5 bases each). The CDR3 is 15 residues long. The germline V and J ends were trimmed by 7 bases and 2 bases, with 14 bases remaining between them. The CDR3 bases are TGTGCCAGCACCGAGGGCAGGGCAAACACCGGGGAGCTGTTTTTT. It specifies CASTEGRANTGELFF.